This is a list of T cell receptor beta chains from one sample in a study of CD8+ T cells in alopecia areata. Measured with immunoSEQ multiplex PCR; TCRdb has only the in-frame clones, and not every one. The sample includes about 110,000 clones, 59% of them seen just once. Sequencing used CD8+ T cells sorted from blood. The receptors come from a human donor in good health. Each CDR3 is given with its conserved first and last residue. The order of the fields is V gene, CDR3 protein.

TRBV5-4	CASSLAGRGTGELFF
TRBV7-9	CASSVGGASETQYF
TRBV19	CASSIRVQMGAFF
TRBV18	CASDAKTQYF
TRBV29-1	CSVVLGINTEAFF
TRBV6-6	CASSPSTDQNTGELFF
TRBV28	CARADLAKNIQYF
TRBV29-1	CSVEDRGVSTEAFF
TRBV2	CASSEAQSGANVLTF
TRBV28	CATGWTLSSYEQYF
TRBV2	CASSHDPFQGGLGRQPQHF
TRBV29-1	CSVDRTDSYEQYF
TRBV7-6	CASSLVGTQYF
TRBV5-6	CASSPLAGFSETQYF
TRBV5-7	CASSFPFLAKNIQYF
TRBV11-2	CASFGDNYEQYF
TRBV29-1	CSVEGGGGEGYTF
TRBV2	CASSRHSRTDTQYF
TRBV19	CASSRRHRDVQETQYF
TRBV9	CASHQSGGPFDEQFF
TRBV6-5	CASSYGTGGFYGYTF
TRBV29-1	CSVEWDRDFQETQYF
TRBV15	CATSRGGLWGMNTEAFF
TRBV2	CASGTSGPGYEQYF
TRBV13	CASSGTEVYGYTF
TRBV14	CASSQARWGDTQYF
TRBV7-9	CASSLAAWDTQYF
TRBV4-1	CASSPWTSGGADNEQFF
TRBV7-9	CASSLGPDTQYF
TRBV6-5	CASGPTDQPQHF
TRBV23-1	CASPGTDTQYF
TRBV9	CASSVDKRGGFETQYF
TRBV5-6	CASRSAWATGFDGSRGYTF
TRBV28	CASSFFGGRDREQYF
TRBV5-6	CASSSDLNPETQYF
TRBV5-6	CASSSGQGYEQYF